These 8 T cell receptor beta chains came from one sample sequenced in a study of T-cell memory formation after mild COVID-19. TCRdb reprocessed the 5' RACE reads via MiXCR and lists one record per CDR3 protein. Among 400,000 or so distinct CDR3 sequences, 15% to 20% were seen once, and the ten largest hold around 8%. Sequencing used PBMCs or a T cell subset sorted from them (not recorded which). The source of these receptors is an adult woman who had mild COVID-19 (a few samples of this study predate the infection). Cell type and time point are not known.

This clonotype has a count of ten or more. V gene TRBV24-1 combines with J gene TRBJ2-2, with TRBD1 matching 8 bases. Losses at the gene ends were 6 bases for V and 6 bases for J; bases not matched to a gene: 5. In germline, CDR1 is KGHDR, CDR2 SFDVKD. CDR3 size: 14 residues. The CDR3 spells CATSSDRGAGELFF. DNA for the CDR3: TGTGCCACCAGTTCAGACAGGGGAGCCGGGGAGCTGTTTTTT.

The chain links TRBV7-9 to TRBJ1-4; the match to TRBD1 covers 8 bases. The germline gives CDR1 SEHNR, CDR2 FQNEAQ (reference sequence). This CDR3 is built from 17 residues. The V gene end was trimmed by 1 base and the J gene end by 4 bases; junction bases not matched to a gene: 8. The CDR3: CASSLGSQGARNEKLFF. The CDR3 coding sequence is TGTGCCAGCAGCTTAGGATCCCAGGGGGCTCGTAATGAAAAACTGTTTTTT.

The chain carries TRBV4-1 and TRBJ1-2; D not certain. Trimming removed 0 bases at V and 8 bases at J, with 10 bases between. Germline loops: CDR1 MGHRA, CDR2 YSYEKL. The CDR3 runs 13 residues. The CDR3 region has the DNA TGCGCCAGCAGCCAAGAGCCAGCGTTCGGCTACACCTTC. Translated, it gives CASSQEPAFGYTF.

J is TRBJ2-5 and V is TRBV18, with a weak D call TRBD2 (6 bases). With 2 bases removed from V and 4 bases from J, the gap between germline ends came to 11 bases. Germline V gene data show CDR1 as KGHSH and CDR2 as LQKENI. This CDR3 spans 14 amino acids. CDR3 in DNA: TGTGCCAGCTCACCAGGGGCCGGGGGAGAGACCCAGTACTTC. This gives the protein CASSPGAGGETQYF.

In its sample, this clonotype was seen a few times. This rearrangement joins TRBV4-1 to TRBJ1-1; no firm D call. V shed 6 bases and J shed 4 bases, with 12 bases lying between them. Per germline, CDR1 MGHRA and CDR2 YSYEKL. This CDR3 has 13 residues. The CDR3 region is CASSQDPSTEAFF. The CDR3 DNA follows: TGCGCCAGCAGTCAGGACCCTTCCACTGAAGCTTTCTTT.

The chain uses TRBV18 and TRBJ1-4; D call uncertain. Germline values: CDR1 KGHSH, CDR2 LQKENI. The CDR3 totals 14 residues. Trimming removed 0 bases from V and 7 bases from J, with 9 bases in between. CDR3 bases: TGTGCCAGCTCACCACCGGAAACAGCTGAAAAACTGTTTTTT. This encodes CASSPPETAEKLFF.

This sequence joins TRBV15 and TRBJ2-3; D is uncertain. CDR1 LNHNV and CDR2 YYDKDF come from the germline V gene (reference sequence). V lost 0 bases, J lost 2 bases, and 3 bases lay in between. The CDR3 has 13 amino acids. The CDR3, as DNA: TGTGCCACCAGCAGAGATATCACAGATACGCAGTATTTT. Its protein is CATSRDITDTQYF.

This sequence joins TRBV18 and TRBJ2-5, with D uncertain. The CDR3 is 12 amino acids. Germline CDR1 is KGHSH and CDR2 is LQKENI. V lost 2 bases, J lost 5 bases, and 6 bases lay in between. CDR3 sequence: CASSPYDETQYF. DNA for the CDR3: TGTGCCAGCTCACCATATGACGAGACCCAGTACTTC.